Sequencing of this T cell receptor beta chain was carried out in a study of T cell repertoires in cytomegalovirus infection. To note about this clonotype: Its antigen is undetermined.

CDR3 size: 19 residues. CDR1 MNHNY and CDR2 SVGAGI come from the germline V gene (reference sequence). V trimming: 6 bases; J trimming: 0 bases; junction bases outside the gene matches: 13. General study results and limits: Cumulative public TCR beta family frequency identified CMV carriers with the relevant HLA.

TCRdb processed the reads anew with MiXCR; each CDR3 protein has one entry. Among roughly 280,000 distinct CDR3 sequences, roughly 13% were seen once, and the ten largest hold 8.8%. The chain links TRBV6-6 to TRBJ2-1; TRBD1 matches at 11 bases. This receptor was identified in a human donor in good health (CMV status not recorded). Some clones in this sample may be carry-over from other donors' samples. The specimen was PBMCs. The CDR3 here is CASSFRTGGPPGSYNEQFF. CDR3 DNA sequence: TGTGCCAGCAGCTTTCGGACAGGGGGCCCCCCGGGCTCCTACAATGAGCAGTTCTTC.